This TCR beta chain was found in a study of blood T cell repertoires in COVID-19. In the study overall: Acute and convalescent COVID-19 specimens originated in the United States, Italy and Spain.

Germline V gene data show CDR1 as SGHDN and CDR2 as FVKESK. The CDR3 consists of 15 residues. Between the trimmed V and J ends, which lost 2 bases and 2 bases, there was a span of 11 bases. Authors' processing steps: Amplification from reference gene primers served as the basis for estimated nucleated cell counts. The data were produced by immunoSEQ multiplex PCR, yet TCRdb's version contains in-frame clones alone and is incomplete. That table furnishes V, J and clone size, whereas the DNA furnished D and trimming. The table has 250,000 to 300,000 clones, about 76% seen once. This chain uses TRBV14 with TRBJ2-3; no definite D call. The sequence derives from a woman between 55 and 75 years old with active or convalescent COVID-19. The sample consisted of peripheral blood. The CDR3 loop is CASSQSAWPTDTQYF. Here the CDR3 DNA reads TGTGCCAGCAGCCAATCAGCGTGGCCCACAGATACGCAGTATTTT. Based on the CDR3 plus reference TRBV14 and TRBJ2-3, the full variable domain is EAGVTQFPSHSVIEKGQTVTLRCDPISGHDNLYWYRRVMGKEIKFLLHFVKESKQDESGMPNNRFLAERTGGTYSTLKVQPAELEDSGVYFCASSQSAWPTDTQYFGPGTRLTVL.